This TCR beta chain was sequenced during a study of T cells expressing NK-cell markers. In the study overall: The TCR beta repertoires originated in sorted CD3+CD56+NKG2C+, CD3+CD56+NKG2C- and CD3+CD56-NKG2C+ T cells.

Notes on the study in general: Top CD8+ clonotypes included the dominant CD3+CD56+NKG2C+ clonotypes in a handful of donors. Certain NKG2C+ T cell clones were expanded, and their HCMV specificity remained unclear.

Remarks on this clonotype: Its specificity is unknown.

Germline values: CDR1 SGHVS, CDR2 FQNEAQ. CDR3 length: 16 amino acids. As the method of synthesis, 5'RACE template switching with UMIs yielded TCR beta cDNA. TCRdb reprocessed the 5' RACE reads, with one entry per CDR3 protein and no DNA. The listing contains roughly 150,000 distinct CDR3 sequences. The receptor comes from a man aged 18-75 years in good health. The sequenced sample consisted of blood T cells: a sorted CD56 or NKG2C T cell subset, CD4+ or CD8+ T cells, or bulk PBMC T cells (not recorded which). The V gene is TRBV7-8, the J gene TRBJ2-5. CDR3 sequence reads: CASSQALGKSRETQYF.